This T cell receptor beta chain is drawn from a study of blood T cell repertoires in COVID-19. Study summary: Donors in the United States, Italy and Spain gave samples during acute or convalescent COVID-19. Sources were T cells, B-cell-depleted T cells, or PBMCs; the material itself was cDNA or gDNA.

Per the germline V gene, CDR1 is LGHDT and CDR2 is YNNKEL (reference sequence). There are 16 residues in the CDR3. V dropped 1 base and J dropped 4; count of bases not matched to a gene: 5. In the original workflow: It was from reference gene primer amplification that nucleated cell counts were estimated. Sequenced by immunoSEQ multiplex PCR; TCRdb stores in-frame clones only, minus some. The D gene and trimming were derived from the DNA, and the V and J assignments and clone size from that table. Here the sample spans about 110,000 clones, around 88% being singletons. V is TRBV3-1 (or the pseudogene TRBV3-2) and J is TRBJ2-5; the match to TRBD2 covers 11 bases. The sequence was collected from a man aged 45-60 years with active or convalescent COVID-19. The sample comprised peripheral blood. The CDR3 sequence: CASSQALAGGSETQYF. CDR3 DNA sequence: TGTGCCAGCAGCCAAGCGCTAGCGGGAGGTTCAGAGACCCAGTACTTC.